The rows below give T cell receptor beta chains drawn from one sample of a study of T cells after posttransplantation cyclophosphamide. Clones were read by immunoSEQ multiplex PCR, and TCRdb kept only the in-frame ones, dropping some. The sample was found to contain 25,000 to 35,000 clones, and every one recurs. Sequencing was performed on PBMCs. The receptors here all came from a woman in her twenties or thirties in good health and a related stem cell transplant donor. Both conserved end residues are part of each CDR3. D genes are given only for firm matches. Not all rows give a size; the values are once, few, many and, for expanded clones, a class.

TRBV2	.	TRBJ1-2	.	CASRPQGTGYTF	TGTGCCAGCAGGCCACAGGGCACGGGCTACACCTTC
TRBV5-1	many	TRBJ1-1	.	CASSLIGDFMNTEAFF	TGCGCCAGCAGCTTGATTGGGGACTTCATGAACACTGAAGCTTTCTTT
TRBV18	many	TRBJ2-2	.	CASSRSADINTGELFF	TGTGCCAGCTCACGGTCGGCGGACATCAACACCGGGGAGCTGTTTTTT
TRBV2	many	TRBJ2-7	.	CASSRNRDYEQYF	TGTGCCAGCAGCAGGAACAGGGATTACGAGCAGTACTTC
TRBV6-2/TRBV6-3	few	TRBJ2-3	.	CASGRGAAYTDTQYF	TGTGCCAGCGGCCGGGGGGCGGCCTACACAGATACGCAGTATTTT
TRBV5-1	many	TRBJ2-6	TRBD1	CASSRTGGDSGANVLTF	TGCGCCAGCAGCCGGACAGGGGGCGACTCTGGGGCCAACGTCCTGACTTTC
TRBV10-3	many	TRBJ1-1	TRBD1	CAIRDIGQAGAFF	TGTGCCATCAGGGATATTGGACAGGCCGGGGCTTTCTTT
TRBV11-2	many	TRBJ1-4	TRBD1	CASSGIRGRREKLFF	TGTGCCAGCAGCGGTATCAGGGGGAGACGAGAAAAACTGTTTTTT
TRBV7-2	.	TRBJ2-7	.	CASSSGPGGHYEQYF	TGTGCCAGCAGCTCTGGCCCCGGGGGTCACTACGAGCAGTACTTC
TRBV6-5	many	TRBJ1-4	.	CASSYSITNEKLFF	TGTGCCAGCAGTTACTCCATAACTAATGAAAAACTGTTTTTT
TRBV2	many	TRBJ2-7	.	CASSEVRVADYEQYF	TGTGCCAGCAGTGAAGTAAGAGTGGCAGACTACGAGCAGTACTTC
TRBV12-3/TRBV12-4	many	TRBJ1-5	TRBD1	CASSLMGQGRKPQHF	TGTGCCAGCAGTCTAATGGGACAGGGTCGAAAGCCCCAGCATTTT
TRBV5-6	.	TRBJ2-7	TRBD1	CASSPQDRNPFYEQYF	TGTGCCAGCAGCCCCCAGGACAGGAACCCTTTCTACGAGCAGTACTTC
TRBV5-1	.	TRBJ2-2	.	CASSWTGTTNTGELFF	TGCGCCAGCAGCTGGACCGGGACAACGAACACCGGGGAGCTGTTTTTT
TRBV9	.	TRBJ2-1	.	CASSPGYEQFF	TGTGCCAGCAGCCCGGGGTATGAGCAGTTCTTC
TRBV10-3	many	TRBJ1-1	.	CAISAQGGIEAFF	TGTGCCATCAGTGCACAGGGAGGAATTGAAGCTTTCTTT
TRBV10-3	many	TRBJ1-1	.	CAISGQINTEAFF	TGTGCCATCAGCGGACAGATTAACACTGAAGCTTTCTTT
TRBV5-1	many	TRBJ2-7	.	CASSSGLTYEQYF	TGCGCCAGCAGCAGTGGACTCACCTACGAGCAGTACTTC
TRBV7-9	many	TRBJ2-7	.	CASSNEGRNDYEQYF	TGTGCCAGCAGCAATGAGGGTAGGAACGACTACGAGCAGTACTTC
TRBV6-6	many	TRBJ1-5	.	CASSPTGGNQPQHF	TGTGCCAGCAGTCCAACGGGTGGGAATCAGCCCCAGCATTTT
TRBV6-5	many	TRBJ2-5	.	CASHPQNQETQYF	TGTGCCAGCCATCCGCAGAACCAAGAGACCCAGTACTTC
TRBV30	few	TRBJ2-7	TRBD2	CAWSPRLAGLYEQYF	TGTGCCTGGAGTCCTCGACTAGCGGGACTTTACGAGCAGTACTTC
TRBV6-2/TRBV6-3	many	TRBJ1-1	.	CASRAGTYTEAFF	TGTGCCAGCAGGGCCGGGACATACACTGAAGCTTTCTTT
TRBV15	.	TRBJ2-3	TRBD2	CATSRDRAGGPSTDTQYF	TGTGCCACCAGCAGAGATCGGGCGGGAGGGCCGAGCACAGATACGCAGTATTTT
TRBV19	many	TRBJ2-3	.	CASTTPGVTDTQYF	TGTGCCAGTACCACGCCGGGGGTCACAGATACGCAGTATTTT
TRBV12-3/TRBV12-4	many	TRBJ2-3	.	CASSLAAGVADTQYF	TGTGCCAGCAGTTTAGCAGCAGGGGTGGCAGATACGCAGTATTTT
TRBV5-1	few	TRBJ2-3	.	CASSLDAPSVGTQYF	TGCGCCAGCAGCTTGGATGCCCCTAGCGTGGGTACGCAGTATTTT
TRBV4-3	many	TRBJ1-3	.	CASSQDPVLFLGNTIYF	TGCGCCAGCAGCCAAGATCCCGTCTTATTTTTAGGAAACACCATATATTTT
TRBV4-3	few	TRBJ2-3	TRBD2	CASSQAAAGGPDTQYF	TGCGCCAGCAGCCAAGCAGCAGCGGGGGGGCCGGATACGCAGTATTTT
TRBV15	many	TRBJ2-2	.	CATSRDRNTGELFF	TGTGCCACCAGCAGAGATCGGAACACCGGGGAGCTGTTTTTT
TRBV5-1	many	TRBJ2-7	TRBD1	CASSLFPGTGTYEQYF	TGCGCCAGCAGCTTGTTCCCCGGGACAGGAACCTACGAGCAGTACTTC
TRBV11-2	many	TRBJ1-6	TRBD1	CASSFMTGTGGSPLHF	TGTGCCAGCAGCTTTATGACAGGGACTGGGGGATCACCCCTCCACTTT
TRBV7-2	many	TRBJ1-2	.	CASSLAQGNYGYTF	TGTGCCAGCAGCTTAGCGCAGGGAAACTATGGCTACACCTTC
TRBV7-2	many	TRBJ1-1	.	CASSLGGLGTEAFF	TGTGCCAGCAGCTTAGGGGGCTTGGGCACTGAAGCTTTCTTT
TRBV6-5	many	TRBJ1-4	.	CASSRHGEKLFF	TGTGCCAGCAGTCGGCACGGGGAAAAACTGTTTTTT
TRBV10-3	few	TRBJ2-3	.	CAIKSAGSTDTQYF	TGTGCCATCAAGTCTGCGGGGAGTACAGATACGCAGTATTTT
TRBV15	many	TRBJ2-7	.	CATSRDSGRGRQYF	TGTGCCACCAGCAGAGATTCGGGTAGGGGCAGGCAGTACTTC
TRBV14	many	TRBJ1-1	.	CASSLQVNTEAFF	TGTGCCAGCAGCCTACAGGTGAACACTGAAGCTTTCTTT
TRBV2	many	TRBJ2-7	.	CASKTAPQAYEQYF	TGTGCCAGCAAAACAGCCCCACAGGCCTACGAGCAGTACTTC
TRBV27	few	TRBJ2-2	TRBD1	CASSSGGIDAGELFF	TGTGCCAGCAGCTCAGGGGGCATCGATGCCGGGGAGCTGTTTTTT
TRBV6-2/TRBV6-3	.	TRBJ1-2	.	CASSAATLLSYGYTF	TGTGCCAGCAGCGCCGCCACTTTACTGAGCTATGGCTACACCTTC
TRBV7-9	many	TRBJ1-1	.	CASSPRQNTEAFF	TGTGCCAGCAGCCCCAGACAGAACACTGAAGCTTTCTTT
TRBV19	many	TRBJ1-5	.	CASTAGQGNSNQPQHF	TGTGCCAGTACGGCGGGCCAGGGGAATAGCAATCAGCCCCAGCATTTT
TRBV7-9	large	TRBJ1-6	TRBD1	CASSFMDWTGGNSPLHF	TGTGCCAGCAGCTTCATGGACTGGACAGGGGGTAATTCACCCCTCCACTTT
TRBV30	.	TRBJ1-2	TRBD1	CAWRRTGGGYGYTF	TGTGCCTGGAGGCGTACAGGGGGCGGATATGGCTACACCTTC
TRBV5-6	many	TRBJ2-7	TRBD1	CASSAPDRGLSYEQYF	TGTGCCAGCAGCGCCCCCGACAGGGGGCTGTCCTACGAGCAGTACTTC
TRBV5-1	.	TRBJ1-2	TRBD1	CASSLTGVGYTF	TGCGCCAGCAGCTTGACAGGGGTTGGCTACACCTTC
TRBV7-9	medium-sized	TRBJ1-1	.	CASSLFSNTEAFF	TGTGCCAGCAGCTTATTTTCTAACACTGAAGCTTTCTTT
TRBV2	many	TRBJ1-6	.	CASSRGGGNSPLHF	TGTGCCAGCAGTCGGGGAGGGGGAAATTCACCCCTCCACTTT
TRBV18	many	TRBJ2-7	TRBD1	CASSGTANAYEQYF	TGTGCCAGCTCAGGGACAGCCAACGCCTACGAGCAGTACTTC
TRBV29-1	many	TRBJ1-1	.	CSVEDWKGPRTEAFF	TGCAGCGTTGAAGATTGGAAGGGGCCGAGAACTGAAGCTTTCTTT
TRBV7-9	.	TRBJ1-1	.	CASSLLSVNTEAFF	TGTGCCAGCAGCTTATTGTCTGTGAACACTGAAGCTTTCTTT
TRBV7-8	many	TRBJ2-7	.	CASSLAAALSGVYEQYF	TGTGCCAGCAGCTTAGCAGCGGCGCTCAGTGGTGTGTACGAGCAGTACTTC
TRBV6-1	many	TRBJ2-3	TRBD2	CASSSGTSRDTQYF	TGTGCCAGCAGTTCCGGGACTAGCAGAGATACGCAGTATTTT
TRBV9	.	TRBJ2-7	.	CASSVGRGTYEQYF	TGTGCCAGCAGCGTAGGCCGGGGAACCTACGAGCAGTACTTC
TRBV7-9	many	TRBJ1-2	.	CASSFATEPNYGYTF	TGTGCCAGCAGCTTCGCGACAGAGCCTAACTATGGCTACACCTTC
TRBV12-3/TRBV12-4	many	TRBJ1-1	.	CASSLYTFMGQPKNTEAFF	TGTGCCAGCAGTTTATACACGTTTATGGGACAACCGAAGAACACTGAAGCTTTCTTT
TRBV28	many	TRBJ2-7	.	CASSLYEQYF	TGTGCCAGCAGCCTCTACGAGCAGTACTTC
TRBV18	many	TRBJ1-5	TRBD1	CASSPSGGVRNQPQHF	TGTGCCAGCTCACCATCAGGGGGCGTTCGTAATCAGCCCCAGCATTTT
TRBV15	few	TRBJ2-7	TRBD1	CATSRGGDRVEQYF	TGTGCCACCAGCAGAGGCGGGGACAGGGTGGAGCAGTACTTC